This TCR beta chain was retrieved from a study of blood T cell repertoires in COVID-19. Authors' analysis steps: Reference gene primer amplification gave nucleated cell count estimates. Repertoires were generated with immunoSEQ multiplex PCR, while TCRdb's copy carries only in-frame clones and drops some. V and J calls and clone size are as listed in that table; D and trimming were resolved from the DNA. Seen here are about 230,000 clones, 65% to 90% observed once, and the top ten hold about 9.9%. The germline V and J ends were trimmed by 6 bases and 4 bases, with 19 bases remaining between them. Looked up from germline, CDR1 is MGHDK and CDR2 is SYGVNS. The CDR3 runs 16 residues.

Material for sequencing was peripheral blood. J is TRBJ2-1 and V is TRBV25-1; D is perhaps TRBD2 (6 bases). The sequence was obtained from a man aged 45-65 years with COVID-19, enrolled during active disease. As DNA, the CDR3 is TGTGCCAGCAGCGCCCCCCTGGCGGGATCGTACAATGAGCAGTTCTTC. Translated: CASSAPLAGSYNEQFF.